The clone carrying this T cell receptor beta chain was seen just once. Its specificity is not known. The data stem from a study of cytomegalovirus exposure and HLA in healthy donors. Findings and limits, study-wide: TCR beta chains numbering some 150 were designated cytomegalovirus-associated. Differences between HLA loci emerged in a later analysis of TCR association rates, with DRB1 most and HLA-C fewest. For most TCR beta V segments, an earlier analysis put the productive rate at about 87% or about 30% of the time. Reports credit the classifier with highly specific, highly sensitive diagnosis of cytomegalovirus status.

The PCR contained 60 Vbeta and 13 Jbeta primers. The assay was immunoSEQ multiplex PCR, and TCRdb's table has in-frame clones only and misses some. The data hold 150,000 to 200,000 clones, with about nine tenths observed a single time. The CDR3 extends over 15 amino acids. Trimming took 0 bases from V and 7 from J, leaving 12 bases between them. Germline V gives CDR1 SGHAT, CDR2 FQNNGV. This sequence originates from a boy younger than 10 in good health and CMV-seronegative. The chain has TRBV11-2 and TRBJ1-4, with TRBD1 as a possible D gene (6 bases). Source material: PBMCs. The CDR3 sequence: CASSLEGALGEKLFF. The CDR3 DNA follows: TGTGCCAGCAGCTTAGAGGGGGCCTTAGGTGAAAAACTGTTTTTT.